The present T cell receptor beta chain was sequenced within a study of human versus mouse CDR3 diversity and MHC coevolution. The V end lost 5 bases, the J end lost 4 bases, and 11 bases lay between the germline ends. Germline CDR1 SGHAT, CDR2 FQNNGV. The CDR3 extends over 13 amino acids. TCRdb keeps only in-frame clones here, not all; method: immunoSEQ multiplex PCR. The sample lists about 83,000 clones, roughly 90% occurring once. This clone was seen a handful of times. This sequence was found in a person between 25 and 75 years old in good health. The chain couples TRBV11-2 to TRBJ1-2; D possibly corresponds to TRBD1 (5 bases). The specimen sequenced was naive CD4+ T cells from blood. Subset in this sample: CD45RO-negative CD62L-positive naive CD4 T cells. The CDR3 coding sequence is TGTGCCAGCAGCGTAGGGACTTCCTATGGCTACACCTTC. As protein: CASSVGTSYGYTF.